A single sample is the source of the 3 T cell receptor beta chains below, sequenced in a study of T cell repertoires and HLA-DP antigens (dated by TCRdb to the late 2010s). Library preparation used the immunoSEQ multiplex PCR assay. TCRdb took this table from immuneACCESS and kept in-frame rearrangements with V and J called. Such tables lack part of the clones; where checked against another copy, unresolved V genes explain under half of the gap, and the rest is unexplained. A total of approximately 100,000 clones appear in this sample, about 89% of them only once. The ten largest clones capture about 1.7% of the sample. These receptors' antigens are unknown. Sequencing was done on a sample of CD4+ T cells from PBMCs. The receptors derive from a man aged 50 to 59 in good health and CMV-seronegative.

The rearrangement uses TRBV18 and TRBJ1-2; weak D call: TRBD1 (5 bases). This CDR3 is 15 amino acids long. Germline lookup yields CDR1 KGHSH and CDR2 LQKENI. V was trimmed by 6 bases and J by 2 bases, leaving 16 bases between them. Here the CDR3 reads CASSPTQGVNYGYTF. In nucleotides, the CDR3 is TGTGCCAGCTCCCCTACCCAAGGGGTAAACTATGGCTACACCTTC.

This clone was seen only a few times. The rearrangement uses TRBV29-1 and TRBJ2-1; D unresolved. V shed 0 bases and J shed 8 bases, with 8 bases lying between them. Germline CDR1 and CDR2: SQVTM and ANQGSEA. CDR3 length equals 12 residues. CDR3 sequence: CSVEEAGYEQFF. CDR3 bases: TGCAGCGTTGAAGAGGCTGGCTATGAGCAGTTCTTC.

This sequence joins TRBV6-1 and TRBJ1-1; D ambiguous. V was cut by 4 bases and J by 7 bases, with 7 bases left in between. Per the germline V gene, CDR1 is MNHNS and CDR2 is SASEGT. This CDR3 has 11 amino acids. The CDR3 here is CASSGTHEAFF. The CDR3 nucleotides read TGTGCCAGCAGTGGGACGCATGAAGCTTTCTTT.